What follows describes a single TCR beta chain. Its antigen is still unknown. Per-base quality was not reported, and no clone a single base away is much larger than it. The immunoSEQ Assay, a bias-controlled multiplex PCR, was used to amplify TCRbeta CDR3 regions from genomic DNA. The paper's data handling went like this. The number of nucleated cells in each sample was estimated from the amplification of reference gene primers within the assay. Sequence reads were collapsed and filtered to measure the absolute abundance of every unique TCRbeta CDR3 rearrangement. For each sample, productive Simpson clonality was calculated as the square root of Simpson's diversity index across productive rearrangements. The clones in this table, taken by TCRdb from immuneACCESS, are in-frame only. Not every clone is retained; where verified, under half of the shortfall comes from an unresolved V gene, and the cause of the rest is unknown. V and J calls and clone size are given by that table; D and trimming were obtained from the DNA. This sample is represented by fewer than 650,000 clones; 85% to 90% of them were singletons. Under 8.5% of the sample belongs to the ten largest clones.

One collaborating source in Seattle enrolled patients while the patients were actively infected and followed the patients over time throughout the course of disease. Whole blood was collected in K2EDTA tubes by collaborating institutions according to the institutions' own protocols. For TCRbeta analysis, collaborators shipped samples in one of three forms: frozen whole blood, isolated PBMCs, or DNA extracted from either of those sample types. This specimen comes from a study of blood T cell repertoires in COVID-19 (dated by TCRdb to between 2020 and 2021). With regard to the full study: Samples from collaborators originated in the United States, Italy and Spain and spanned both the acute and convalescent phases of COVID-19. The material from the prospective study consisted of cDNA or gDNA derived from T cells, B-cell-depleted T cells, or PBMCs. Subjects who had been exposed to COVID-19, were actively infected with it, or had recovered from it provided the deeply sampled blood TCRbeta repertoires that made up the dataset. The repertoires were made available in a free public database intended to serve as a resource for research on the immune response to SARS-CoV-2. The samples were drawn from the first 160 participants of the ongoing ImmuneRACE study and from some 1,300 subjects provided by 6 global collaborators. Nearly every sample came with metadata listing a de-identified subject ID, COVID-19 status, age in years and sex. Where available, HLA class I and class II types were taken from metadata supplied by the sample provider and were not determined by assay-based typing.

Findings and caveats that apply to the study as a whole: Clinical and demographic metadata were provided uncurated, with the amount varying by source and participant.

The sequence derives from a woman aged 45 to 65 with COVID-19, enrolled during active disease. The sequenced material came from peripheral blood.

The nucleotide sequence is TGTGCCAGCAGCCAGGCCGACAGGATAAACACCATATATTTT. This encodes CASSQADRINTIYF. Recombination connected TRBV14 to TRBJ1-3, and the D gene may be TRBD1, 6 bases matching. The CDR3 contains 14 residues, cysteine and phenylalanine counted. This entry keeps only the CDR3 DNA: 42 bases, framed from base 1. The junction shows trimming of 3 bases on V and 6 bases on J, plus 12 bases between the germline ends. Per the germline V gene, SGHDN is the CDR1 and FVKESK is the CDR2.